These 6 T cell receptor beta chains originate from one sample sequenced in a study of T-cell reconstitution after alpha-beta-depleted transplantation in children. As it was prepared, the TCRbeta library received unique molecular identifiers. TCRdb analysed the PCR reads with MiXCR anew, one entry per CDR3 protein. The data contain more than 75,000 distinct CDR3 sequences, roughly a quarter of them seen just once; the ten biggest clones take up roughly 23%. The sample in question was PBMCs, obtained before TCRalphabeta/CD19-depleted stem cell transplant. Receptors were obtained from a boy between 2 and 15 years old with acute lymphoblastic leukemia, due to receive a stem cell transplant.

This clonotype has only a few counts. The chain links TRBV29-1 to TRBJ2-1, with D possibly matching TRBD2 (6 bases). Germline CDR1 SQVTM, CDR2 ANQGSEA. V lost 3 bases, J lost 4 bases, and 13 bases lay in between. The CDR3 loop spans 14 amino acids. This CDR3 is CSVEGRDLYNEQFF. DNA for the CDR3: TGCAGCGTTGAGGGGCGGGATCTGTACAATGAGCAGTTCTTC.

There are a few counts of this clonotype. This chain joins TRBV24-1 and TRBJ2-5; D is ambiguous. In germline, CDR1 is KGHDR, CDR2 SFDVKD. Trimming took off 4 bases at V and 5 bases at J, with 13 bases between the two ends. There are 14 residues in the CDR3. CDR3 region: CATSDPTVWETQYF. The DNA of the CDR3 is TGTGCCACCAGTGACCCGACCGTCTGGGAGACCCAGTACTTC.

This clonotype turned up a few times. V usage is TRBV20-1 and J usage is TRBJ2-2, with a tentative D call TRBD1 (5 bases). The germline V gene encodes CDR1 DFQATT and CDR2 SNEGSKA (reference sequence). CDR3 length equals 13 residues. V was trimmed by 4 bases and J by 6 bases, leaving 12 bases between them. For the CDR3, the DNA is TGCAGTGCTAACATTCCAGGGTCCGGGGAGCTGTTTTTT. Its translation is CSANIPGSGELFF.

V usage is TRBV3-1 and J usage is TRBJ2-5; a weak D match, TRBD2 (6 bases). The CDR3 consists of 19 residues. The germline V and J ends were trimmed by 4 bases and 5 bases, with 29 bases remaining between them. The germline gives CDR1 LGHDT, CDR2 YNNKEL (reference sequence). DNA of the CDR3: TGTGCCAGCAGCCCTCCTTTGCGGGGTAGCGGAGGGGCGGTGGAGACCCAGTACTTC. Amino acid sequence: CASSPPLRGSGGAVETQYF.

This clonotype was seen a few times. The rearrangement uses TRBV5-6 and TRBJ1-3; a possible D gene is TRBD1 (5 bases). Germline CDR1 SGHDT, CDR2 YYEEEE. V lost 4 bases, J lost 0 bases, and 8 bases lay in between. The CDR3 covers 14 residues. The CDR3: CASSRTLSGNTIYF. The DNA for the CDR3 is TGTGCCAGCAGCAGGACACTCTCTGGAAACACCATATATTTT.

Worth noting for this clonotype: Compared with germline, one end of the junction differs, possibly owing to a read error. CDR3 sequence (DNA): TGTGCCAGCAGCTCGGGACTAGCGGGAACGATCTTC. This codes for CASSSGLAGTIF. The chain is built from TRBV5-4 and TRBJ2-1; 13 bases line up with TRBD2. Germline loops: CDR1 SGHNT, CDR2 YYREEE (reference sequence). CDR3 length: 12 residues.